A selection of T cell receptor beta chains follows, all from one sample in a study of blood T cell repertoires in COVID-19. Method: immunoSEQ multiplex PCR; TCRdb's copy keeps in-frame clones and lacks some. The sample yields 100,000 to 120,000 clones, about 79% seen once. The specimen sequenced was peripheral blood. These TCRs come from an elderly woman with active or convalescent COVID-19. Each CDR3 is given with its conserved first and last residue. D genes are given only for firm matches. Clone size is not always given. Where it is, it says once, few, many or a class for expanded clones.

clone size: .; D gene: .; V gene: TRBV28; J gene: TRBJ1-1; CDR3 DNA: TGTGCCAATAAGGGGGCTGAAGCTTTCTTT; CDR3 protein: CANKGAEAFF
clone size: .; D gene: TRBD1; V gene: TRBV18; J gene: TRBJ2-7; CDR3 DNA: TGTGCCAGCTCAGATACGGGACAGACAACGACACCGAGGGAGCAGTACTTC; CDR3 protein: CASSDTGQTTTPREQYF
clone size: .; D gene: TRBD2; V gene: TRBV7-2; J gene: TRBJ2-5; CDR3 DNA: TGTGCCAGCAGCCCCAAGACTAGCGGGATCCAAGAGACCCAGTACTTC; CDR3 protein: CASSPKTSGIQETQYF
clone size: .; D gene: .; V gene: TRBV7-2; J gene: TRBJ1-6; CDR3 DNA: TGTGCCAGCAGCCCACCTACAGGGTTCTATAATTCACCCCTCCACTTT; CDR3 protein: CASSPPTGFYNSPLHF
clone size: .; D gene: TRBD2; V gene: TRBV5-8; J gene: TRBJ2-1; CDR3 DNA: TGTGCCAGCAGCCAGCGGGAGGGGATCTACAATGAGCAGTTCTTC; CDR3 protein: CASSQREGIYNEQFF
clone size: once; D gene: TRBD1; V gene: TRBV19; J gene: TRBJ1-5; CDR3 DNA: TGTGCCAGTAGTGGGACAGGGTTCCAGCCCCAGCATTTT; CDR3 protein: CASSGTGFQPQHF
clone size: many; D gene: .; V gene: TRBV7-2; J gene: TRBJ1-1; CDR3 DNA: TGTGCCAGCAGCTTAGCGACCGGGAAGGTCACTGAAGCTTTCTTT; CDR3 protein: CASSLATGKVTEAFF
clone size: .; D gene: .; V gene: TRBV3-1/TRBV3-2; J gene: TRBJ2-6; CDR3 DNA: TGTGCCAGCAGTAATTATGGGGCCAACGTCCTGACTTTC; CDR3 protein: CASSNYGANVLTF
clone size: .; D gene: TRBD2; V gene: TRBV5-4; J gene: TRBJ2-5; CDR3 DNA: TGTGCCAGCAGCTACCTTCGGACTAGCGGTGGGGGGACCCAGTACTTC; CDR3 protein: CASSYLRTSGGGTQYF
clone size: .; D gene: .; V gene: TRBV7-9; J gene: TRBJ2-5; CDR3 DNA: TGTGCCAGCAACTTGCTCCCGGTGGAGACCCAGTACTTC; CDR3 protein: CASNLLPVETQYF
clone size: .; D gene: TRBD1; V gene: TRBV30; J gene: TRBJ1-2; CDR3 DNA: TGTGCCGGACAGGGAGGGAAATATGGCTACACCTTC; CDR3 protein: CAGQGGKYGYTF
clone size: .; D gene: .; V gene: TRBV5-1; J gene: TRBJ2-5; CDR3 DNA: TGCGCCAGCAGCTTGGACCCTTCCCTAAGGGGGACCCAGTACTTC; CDR3 protein: CASSLDPSLRGTQYF
clone size: .; D gene: .; V gene: TRBV4-2; J gene: TRBJ1-1; CDR3 DNA: TGTGCCAGCAGCCAAGAAACACAGGCGTTAGTTGAAGCTTTCTTT; CDR3 protein: CASSQETQALVEAFF
clone size: .; D gene: .; V gene: TRBV6-5; J gene: TRBJ1-3; CDR3 DNA: TGTGCCAGCAGTTACTTCCGAGGAGACACCATATATTTT; CDR3 protein: CASSYFRGDTIYF
clone size: .; D gene: .; V gene: TRBV19; J gene: TRBJ2-7; CDR3 DNA: TGTGCCAGTAGTAGTAGAGCCCCTTCCGAGCAGTACTTC; CDR3 protein: CASSSRAPSEQYF